Shown below are 7 T cell receptor beta chains from a single sample sequenced in a study of CD8+ T cells in alopecia areata (dated by TCRdb to 2016 to 2019). Libraries were made using the immunoSEQ multiplex PCR assay. RNA was extracted from all samples and reverse transcribed into cDNA, which served as template for TCR sequencing. TCRdb carries this immuneACCESS record with in-frame sequences only. Its versions omit some clonotypes, under half of them owing to an unresolved V gene in the studies checked, with the rest unexplained. Across this sample there are around 140,000 clones, with about 88% seen only once. Jointly, the top ten make up roughly an eighth of the sample. The sample's time point label, decoded: 4 weeks on oral tofacitinib. The treatment or condition label, read with the paper, signifies: oral pan-JAK inhibitor, 5-10 mg twice daily. The sequences come from CD8+ T cells sorted from blood, collected at week 4, from a patient treated with tofacitinib. All receptors derive from a human donor with alopecia areata.

The sample holds one count of this clone. V usage is TRBV29-1 and J usage is TRBJ2-7; D is perhaps TRBD1 (5 bases). This CDR3 is 13 amino acids long. Germline assignment: CDR1 SQVTM and CDR2 ANQGSEA. Trimming pared 4 bases from V and 0 bases from J, leaving 10 bases between. Here the CDR3 DNA reads TGCAGCGTTGTCAAACAGGACTCCTACGAGCAGTACTTC. Translating gives CSVVKQDSYEQYF.

The genes are TRBV4-2 and TRBJ2-2; D is ambiguous. This CDR3 comprises 16 residues. V was shortened by 0 bases and J by 4 bases, with 12 bases between the two germline ends. Germline loops: CDR1 LGHNA, CDR2 YNFKEQ. The CDR3 reads CASSQELSMFTGELFF. CDR3 bases: TGTGCCAGCAGCCAAGAACTATCGATGTTCACCGGGGAGCTGTTTTTT.

V usage is TRBV27 and J usage is TRBJ2-2; TRBD2 agrees at 11 bases. Trimming removed 4 bases from V and 6 bases from J; junction bases left unmatched: 4. Germline V lookup: CDR1 MNHEY, CDR2 SMNVEV (reference sequence). This CDR3 comprises 15 residues. In DNA form, the CDR3 reads TGTGCCAGCAGTTCCCTAGCGGGGGGTTCCGGGGAGCTGTTTTTT. This codes for CASSSLAGGSGELFF.

The DNA of the CDR3 is TGTGCCAGCAGCTTAGGGTTGAAGACCCAGTACTTC. Translated, it gives CASSLGLKTQYF. The chain recombines TRBV13 with TRBJ2-5; no definite D call. The V gene's germline CDR1 is PRHDT and CDR2 FYEKMQ (reference sequence). Trimming cost V 0 bases and J 6 bases, with 5 bases left between them. CDR3 length equals 12 residues.

About this clone itself: Other DNA sequences of this sample code for an identical CDR3. This CDR3 reads CASWGSGANVLTF. The CDR3 nucleotides read TGTGCCAGCTGGGGGTCTGGGGCCAACGTCCTGACTTTC. The J gene is TRBJ2-6, the V gene TRBV2; D may match TRBD1 or TRBD2 (5 bases each). Germline CDR1 SNHLY, CDR2 FYNNEI. V lost 8 bases and J lost 1, with 6 bases in between. The CDR3 contains 13 residues.

The V and J genes are TRBV27 and TRBJ2-5; D not resolved. The CDR3 is made up of 15 amino acids. The V end was cut by 1 base, the J end by 2 bases, with 11 bases between. Looked up from germline, CDR1 is MNHEY and CDR2 is SMNVEV (reference sequence). The CDR3 DNA is TGTGCCAGCAGTTTATGGACGGAGATGCAAGAGACCCAGTACTTC. Encoded protein: CASSLWTEMQETQYF.

The rearrangement joins TRBV19 to TRBJ2-1, with 11 positions matching TRBD2. The CDR3 spans 15 residues. V was clipped by 1 base and J by 7 bases; unmatched bases: 3. Germline V gene sequence: CDR1 LNHDA, CDR2 SQIVND (reference sequence). The DNA of the CDR3 is TGTGCCAGTAGTATAGGACTAGCGGGGTTAAATGAGCAGTTCTTC. Its protein product is CASSIGLAGLNEQFF.